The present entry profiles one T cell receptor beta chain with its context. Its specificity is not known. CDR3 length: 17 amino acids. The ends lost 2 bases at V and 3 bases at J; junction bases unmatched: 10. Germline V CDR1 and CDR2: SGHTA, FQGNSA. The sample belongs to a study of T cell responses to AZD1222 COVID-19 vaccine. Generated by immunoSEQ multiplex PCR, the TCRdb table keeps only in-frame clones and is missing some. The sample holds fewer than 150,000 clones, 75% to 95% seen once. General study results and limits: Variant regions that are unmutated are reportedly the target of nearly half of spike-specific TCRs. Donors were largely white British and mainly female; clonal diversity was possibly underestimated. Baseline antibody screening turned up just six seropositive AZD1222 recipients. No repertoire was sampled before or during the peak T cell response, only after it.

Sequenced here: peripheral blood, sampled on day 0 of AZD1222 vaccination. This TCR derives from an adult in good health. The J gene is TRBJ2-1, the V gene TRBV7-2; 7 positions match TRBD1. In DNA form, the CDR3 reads TGTGCCAGCAGCTTAAACAGGGGCACGTGGGGCTACAATGAGCAGTTCTTC. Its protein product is CASSLNRGTWGYNEQFF.